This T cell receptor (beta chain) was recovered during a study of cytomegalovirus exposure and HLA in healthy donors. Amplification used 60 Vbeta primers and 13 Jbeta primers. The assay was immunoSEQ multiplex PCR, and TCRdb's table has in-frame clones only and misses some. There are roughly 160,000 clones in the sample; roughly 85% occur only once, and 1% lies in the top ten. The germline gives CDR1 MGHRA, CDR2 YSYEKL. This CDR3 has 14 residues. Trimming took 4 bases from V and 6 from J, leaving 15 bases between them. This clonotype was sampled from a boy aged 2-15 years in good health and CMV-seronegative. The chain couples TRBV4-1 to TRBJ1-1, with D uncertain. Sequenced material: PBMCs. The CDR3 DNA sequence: TGCGCCAGCAGCCGGGCCCCTCAATGGGCTGAAGCTTTCTTT. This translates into CASSRAPQWAEAFF.